This is a list of T cell receptor beta chains from one sample in a study of blood T cell repertoires in COVID-19. Generated by immunoSEQ multiplex PCR, the TCRdb table keeps only in-frame clones and is missing some. The table shows 100,000 or so clones, with approximately 80% occurring only once. The sequencing sample was made of peripheral blood. All receptors derive from a human donor in a cohort sampled during active COVID-19. Both conserved end residues are trimmed from each CDR3. The D gene is left open where the match is weak.

j_gene	v_gene	d_gene	CDR3aa
TRBJ1-1	TRBV18	NA	ASSPRGAGDTEAF
TRBJ1-5	TRBV6-2/TRBV6-3	NA	ASSYGGSLNQPQH
TRBJ2-7	TRBV18	TRBD1	ASSLSGTGSHEQY
TRBJ1-1	TRBV7-9	TRBD1	ASSFRTTGEVAF
TRBJ1-4	TRBV2	TRBD1	ASRADRVGTNEKLF
TRBJ1-3	TRBV5-8	NA	ASSLAWQGQNTIY
TRBJ2-1	TRBV5-1	TRBD2	ASSPLTSGGLGNEQF
TRBJ2-5	TRBV7-9	NA	ASSLPGDETQY
TRBJ1-6	TRBV28	NA	ASSLGGKGSPLH
TRBJ2-2	TRBV11-1	NA	ASSLLKGQWSGELF
TRBJ2-2	TRBV2	NA	ASSEVRGLGELF
TRBJ1-2	TRBV4-2	NA	ASSQAHGQSGTYGYT
TRBJ2-2	TRBV5-6	NA	ASSRYPGELF
TRBJ1-1	TRBV6-5	NA	ASSPSGKRNTEAF
TRBJ1-1	TRBV9	TRBD1	ASSVDSGQGTATEAF
TRBJ2-7	TRBV28	TRBD2	ATSGQGGIGTSPGEQY
TRBJ2-5	TRBV6-5	TRBD1	ASRGTASGAQY
TRBJ1-5	TRBV5-6	NA	ASSFYSQPQH
TRBJ2-2	TRBV7-3	NA	ASSFRGAGELF
TRBJ1-2	TRBV7-6	TRBD1	ASSLGRQGLWGGYT
TRBJ2-5	TRBV27	NA	ASSLGGYIQETQY
TRBJ2-1	TRBV5-4	TRBD2	ASSPGTSGGPSSYNEQF
TRBJ2-2	TRBV7-2	NA	ASSSKVGGPNLGTGELF
TRBJ2-5	TRBV28	TRBD2	ACCGGAQETQY
TRBJ1-2	TRBV21-1	NA	ASSKGLTSLYGYT
TRBJ2-1	TRBV9	TRBD2	ASSPRAGAPMREQF
TRBJ1-1	TRBV7-2	NA	ASSQQGGNTEAF
TRBJ1-5	TRBV5-5	NA	ASSSGGGNQPQH
TRBJ2-1	TRBV5-1	NA	ASSLVRRSEQF
TRBJ1-1	TRBV7-9	NA	ASSPRWAF
TRBJ1-2	TRBV10-1	NA	ASTVSSAGSYT
TRBJ2-5	TRBV5-4	NA	ASSPRTAQETQY
TRBJ2-1	TRBV19	NA	ASSIWAGSSYNEQF
TRBJ2-7	TRBV5-6	TRBD1	ASSSNRGLGEQY
TRBJ1-3	TRBV11-2	TRBD1	ASSLDLGRGQNTIY
TRBJ1-5	TRBV10-3	NA	AISGGVNQPQH
TRBJ1-2	TRBV12-3/TRBV12-4	NA	ASSFAGTYGYT
TRBJ2-7	TRBV28	TRBD1	ASSQFRTGYEQY
TRBJ1-2	TRBV27	TRBD1	ASGFRDRGLGYT
TRBJ1-4	TRBV19	TRBD1	ASSVDRAEKLF
TRBJ2-7	TRBV5-1	NA	ASSLPWTVKSLVEQY